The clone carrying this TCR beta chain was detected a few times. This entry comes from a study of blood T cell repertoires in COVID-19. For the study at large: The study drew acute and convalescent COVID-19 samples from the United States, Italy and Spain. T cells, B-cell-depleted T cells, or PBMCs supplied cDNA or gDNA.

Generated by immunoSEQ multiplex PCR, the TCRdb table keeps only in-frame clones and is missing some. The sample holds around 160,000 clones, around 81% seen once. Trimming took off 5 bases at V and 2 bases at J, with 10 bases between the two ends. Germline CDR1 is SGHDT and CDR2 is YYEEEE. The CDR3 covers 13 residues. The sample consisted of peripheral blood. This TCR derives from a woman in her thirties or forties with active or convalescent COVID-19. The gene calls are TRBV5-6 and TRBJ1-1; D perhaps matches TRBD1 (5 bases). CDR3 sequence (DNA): TGTGCCAGCAGGGGGGGAACCAACACTGAAGCTTTCTTT. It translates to CASRGGTNTEAFF. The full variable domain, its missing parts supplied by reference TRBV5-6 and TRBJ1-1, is DAGVTQSPTHLIKTRGQQVTLRCSPKSGHDTVSWYQQALGQGPQFIFQYYEEEERQRGNFPDRFSGHQFPNYSSELNVNALLLGDSALYLCASRGGTNTEAFFGQGTRLTVV.